Described below is a single T cell receptor beta chain sequence and its context. What it recognizes is unknown. The data stem from a study of cytomegalovirus exposure and HLA in healthy donors. Findings and limits, study-wide: The productive fraction for most TCR beta V segments was about 90% or about 30% in an earlier analysis. One variant, a missense change in DCLRE1C, was linked in a later analysis to TCR beta V- and J-gene trimming.

V was pared by 5 bases and J by 0 bases, with 13 bases between. This CDR3 has 15 residues. Germline V gene lookup returns CDR1 SGHNT and CDR2 YYREEE (reference sequence). PCR primers comprised 60 Vbeta and 13 Jbeta primers. Measured with immunoSEQ multiplex PCR; TCRdb has only the in-frame clones, and not every one. The table lists 85,000 to 120,000 clones, roughly four fifths of them singletons, with around a tenth in the top ten. This chain joins TRBV5-4 and TRBJ2-3; D unresolved. The clonotype originates from a male donor in good health and CMV-seropositive. The sequenced sample consisted of PBMCs. The CDR3 spells CASSLELRSTDTQYF. In nucleotides, the CDR3 is TGTGCCAGCAGTTTAGAACTTCGTAGCACAGATACGCAGTATTTT.